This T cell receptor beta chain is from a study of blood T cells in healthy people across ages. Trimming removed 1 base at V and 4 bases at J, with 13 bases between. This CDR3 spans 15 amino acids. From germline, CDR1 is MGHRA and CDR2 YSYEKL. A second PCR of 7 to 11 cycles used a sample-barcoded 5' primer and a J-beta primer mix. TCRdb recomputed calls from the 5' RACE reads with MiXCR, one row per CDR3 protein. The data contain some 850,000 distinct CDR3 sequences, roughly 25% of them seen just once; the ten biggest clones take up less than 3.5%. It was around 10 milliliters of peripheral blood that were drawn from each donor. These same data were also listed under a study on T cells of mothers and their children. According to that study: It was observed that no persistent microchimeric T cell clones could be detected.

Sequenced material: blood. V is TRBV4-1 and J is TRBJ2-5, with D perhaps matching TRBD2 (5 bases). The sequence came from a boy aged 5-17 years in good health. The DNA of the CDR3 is TGCGCCAGCAGCCAAGCAAAGCTGGCGGGAGAGACCCAGTACTTC. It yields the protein CASSQAKLAGETQYF.